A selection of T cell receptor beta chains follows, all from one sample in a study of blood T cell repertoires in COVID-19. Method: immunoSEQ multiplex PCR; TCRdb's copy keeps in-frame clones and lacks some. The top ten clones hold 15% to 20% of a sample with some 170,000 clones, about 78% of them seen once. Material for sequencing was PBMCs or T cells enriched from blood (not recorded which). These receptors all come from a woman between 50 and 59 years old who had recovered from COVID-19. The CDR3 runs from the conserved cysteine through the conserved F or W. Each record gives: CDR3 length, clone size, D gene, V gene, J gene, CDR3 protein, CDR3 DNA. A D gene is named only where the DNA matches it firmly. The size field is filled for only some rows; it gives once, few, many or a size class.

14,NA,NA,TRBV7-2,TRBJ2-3,CASSPERAGDTQYF,TGTGCCAGCAGCCCCGAGAGGGCGGGAGATACGCAGTATTTT
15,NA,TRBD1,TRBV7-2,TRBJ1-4,CASSFYRGLGEKLFF,TGTGCCAGCAGCTTCTACAGGGGGCTTGGTGAAAAACTGTTTTTT
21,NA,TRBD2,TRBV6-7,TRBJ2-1,CASSPQFPKPTSGLTYNEQFF,TGTGCCAGCAGTCCTCAATTTCCCAAACCGACTAGCGGACTGACCTACAATGAGCAGTTCTTC
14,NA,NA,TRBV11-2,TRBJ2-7,CASTTQLQGGEQYF,TGTGCCAGCACAACACAGCTTCAGGGAGGAGAGCAGTACTTC
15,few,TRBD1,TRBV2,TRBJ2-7,CASSEDRAPFSEQYF,TGTGCCAGCAGCGAAGACAGGGCACCTTTTAGCGAGCAGTACTTC
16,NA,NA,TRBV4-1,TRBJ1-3,CASSRVGGGDGNTIYF,TGCGCCAGCAGCCGGGTCGGCGGGGGAGACGGAAACACCATATATTTT
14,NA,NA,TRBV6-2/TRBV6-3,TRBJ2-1,CASSPAASAHEQFF,TGTGCCAGCAGCCCCGCGGCTAGCGCTCATGAGCAGTTCTTC
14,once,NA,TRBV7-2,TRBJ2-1,CASSRGPSYNEQFF,TGTGCCAGCAGTAGAGGTCCGAGTTACAATGAGCAGTTCTTC
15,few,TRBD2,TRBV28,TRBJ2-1,CASSLSTSGDNEQFF,TGTGCCAGCAGTTTATCCACTAGCGGAGACAATGAGCAGTTCTTC
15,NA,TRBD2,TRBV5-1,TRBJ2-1,CASSLVGTSVEEQFF,TGCGCCAGCAGCTTGGTCGGGACTAGCGTGGAAGAGCAGTTCTTC
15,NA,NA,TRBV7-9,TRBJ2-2,CASMAHTPNTGELFF,TGTGCCAGCATGGCTCATACCCCCAACACCGGGGAGCTGTTTTTT
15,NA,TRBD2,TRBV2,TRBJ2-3,CASSARAGGRDTQYF,TGTGCCAGCAGTGCCCGAGCGGGAGGCAGGGATACGCAGTATTTT
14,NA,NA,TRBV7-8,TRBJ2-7,CASSFSRTAYEQYF,TGTGCCAGCAGCTTCAGCAGGACAGCCTACGAGCAGTACTTC
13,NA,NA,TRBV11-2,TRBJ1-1,CASTSWQDTEAFF,TGTGCCAGCACCTCTTGGCAGGACACTGAAGCTTTCTTT
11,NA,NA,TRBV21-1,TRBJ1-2,CARAGGYGYTF,TGTGCCAGGGCAGGGGGCTACGGCTACACCTTC
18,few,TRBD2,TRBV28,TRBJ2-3,CASSLGLAGGQGTDTQYF,TGTGCCAGCAGTTTAGGGCTAGCGGGAGGGCAGGGCACAGATACGCAGTATTTT
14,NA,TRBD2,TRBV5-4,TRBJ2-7,CASSRLAGVYEQYF,TGTGCCAGCAGCAGACTAGCGGGAGTATACGAGCAGTACTTC
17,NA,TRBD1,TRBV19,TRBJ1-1,CASSIDGTGPTNTEAFF,TGTGCCAGTAGTATAGATGGGACAGGACCCACGAACACTGAAGCTTTCTTT
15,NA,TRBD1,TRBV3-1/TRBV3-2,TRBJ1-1,CASSRLGQSHPVAFF,TGTGCCAGCAGCCGACTGGGACAGTCCCATCCAGTAGCTTTCTTT
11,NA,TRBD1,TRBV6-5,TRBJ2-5,CASRDRETQYF,TGTGCCAGCCGGGACAGAGAGACCCAGTACTTC
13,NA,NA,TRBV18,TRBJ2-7,CASSPGEWEEQYF,TGTGCCAGCTCACCCGGGGAATGGGAGGAGCAGTACTTC
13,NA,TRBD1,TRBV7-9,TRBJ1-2,CASLGQGDYGYTF,TGTGCCAGCCTAGGACAGGGCGACTATGGCTACACCTTC
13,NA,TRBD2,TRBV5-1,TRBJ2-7,CASTGTNAYEQYF,TGCGCCAGCACCGGGACTAACGCCTACGAGCAGTACTTC
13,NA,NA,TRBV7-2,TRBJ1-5,CASSFYGDQPQHF,TGTGCCAGCAGCTTTTACGGGGATCAGCCCCAGCATTTT
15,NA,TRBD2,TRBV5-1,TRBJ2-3,CASSSTSGSPDTQYF,TGCGCCAGCAGCTCTACTAGCGGGAGCCCAGATACGCAGTATTTT
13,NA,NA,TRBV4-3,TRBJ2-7,CASSQDRAYEQYF,TGCGCCAGCAGCCAAGACAGGGCCTACGAGCAGTACTTC
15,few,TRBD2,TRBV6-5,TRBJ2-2,CATEWTSGLTGELFF,TGTGCCACCGAGTGGACTAGCGGGCTCACCGGGGAGCTGTTTTTT
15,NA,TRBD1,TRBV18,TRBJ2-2,CASSPGTGGTGELFF,TGTGCCAGCTCACCCGGGACAGGGGGAACCGGGGAGCTGTTTTTT
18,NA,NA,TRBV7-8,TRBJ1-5,CASSLEAALLMPRQPQHF,TGTGCCAGCAGCCTAGAGGCGGCCTTACTAATGCCTCGTCAGCCCCAGCATTTT
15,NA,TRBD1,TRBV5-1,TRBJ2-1,CASSSAGTGYYEQFF,TGCGCCAGCAGCTCCGCCGGGACAGGGTACTATGAGCAGTTCTTC
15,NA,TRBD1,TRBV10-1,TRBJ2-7,CASSPGDRGTDEQYF,TGCGCCAGCAGTCCGGGGGACAGGGGTACCGACGAGCAGTACTTC
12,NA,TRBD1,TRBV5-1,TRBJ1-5,CASSKDRGAQHF,TGCGCCAGCAGCAAGGACAGGGGAGCCCAGCATTTT
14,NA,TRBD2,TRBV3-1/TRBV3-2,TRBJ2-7,CASSHGLAGVEQYF,TGTGCCAGCAGCCACGGCCTAGCGGGAGTGGAGCAGTACTTC
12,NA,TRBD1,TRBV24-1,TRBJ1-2,CATSRTGRGYTF,TGTGCCACCAGTCGGACAGGGCGAGGCTACACCTTC
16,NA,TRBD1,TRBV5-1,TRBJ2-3,CASSFGQGGLTDTQYF,TGCGCCAGCAGCTTCGGACAGGGCGGACTGACAGATACGCAGTATTTT
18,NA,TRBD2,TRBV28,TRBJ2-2,CASSLPGLAVMNTGELFF,TGTGCCAGCAGTCTACCGGGACTAGCGGTAATGAACACCGGGGAGCTGTTTTTT
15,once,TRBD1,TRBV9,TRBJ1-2,CASSLGTGGRYGYTF,TGTGCCAGCAGCCTCGGGACAGGGGGTCGTTATGGCTACACCTTC